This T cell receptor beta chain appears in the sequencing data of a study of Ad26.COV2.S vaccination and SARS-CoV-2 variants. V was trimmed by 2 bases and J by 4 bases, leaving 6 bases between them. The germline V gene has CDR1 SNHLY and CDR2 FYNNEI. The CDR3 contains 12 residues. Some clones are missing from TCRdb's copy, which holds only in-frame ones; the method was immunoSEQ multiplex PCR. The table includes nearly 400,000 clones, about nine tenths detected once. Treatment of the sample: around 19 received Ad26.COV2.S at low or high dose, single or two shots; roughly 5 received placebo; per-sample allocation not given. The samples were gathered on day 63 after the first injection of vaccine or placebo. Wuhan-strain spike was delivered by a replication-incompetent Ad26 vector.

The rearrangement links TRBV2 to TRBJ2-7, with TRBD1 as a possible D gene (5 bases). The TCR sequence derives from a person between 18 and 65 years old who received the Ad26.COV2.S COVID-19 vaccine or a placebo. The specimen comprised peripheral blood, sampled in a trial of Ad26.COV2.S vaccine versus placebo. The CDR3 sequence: CASSEQGYEQYF. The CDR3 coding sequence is TGTGCCAGCAGTGAACAGGGTTACGAGCAGTACTTC.